A single sample is the source of the 21 T cell receptor beta chains below, sequenced in a study of T-cell memory formation after mild COVID-19. TCRdb re-derived calls from the 5' RACE reads in MiXCR, one entry per CDR3 protein. The top ten clones hold 12% of a sample with approximately 570,000 distinct CDR3 sequences, roughly 18% of them seen once. Sequencing input: PBMCs or a T cell subset sorted from them (not recorded which). These receptors were taken from an adult woman who had mild COVID-19 (a few samples of this study predate the infection). Cell type and time point are not known.

The chain has TRBV3-1 and TRBJ2-7; perhaps TRBD1 as D (6 bases). The V and J ends lost 3 bases and 6 bases respectively, with 9 bases between them. CDR1 LGHDT and CDR2 YNNKEL come from the germline V gene (reference sequence). This CDR3 region has 12 residues. CDR3 in amino acids: CASSQGAVEQYF. The DNA of the CDR3 is TGTGCCAGCAGCCAGGGGGCTGTCGAGCAGTACTTC.

This clonotype was detected a few times. V and J are TRBV20-1 and TRBJ2-5, with D maybe TRBD1 (5 bases). This CDR3 region has 10 residues. Germline V CDR1 and CDR2: DFQATT, SNEGSKA (reference sequence). The V gene lost 6 bases and the J gene lost 5 bases, with 7 bases spanning the gap. CDR3 loop: CSAGVETQYF. Written as DNA, the CDR3 is TGCAGTGCAGGGGTGGAGACCCAGTACTTC.

The table lists this clonotype with a few counts. This chain connects TRBV6-5 to TRBJ2-3; 9 bases align to TRBD2. The CDR3 contains 15 residues. Germline CDR1 and CDR2: MNHEY and SVGAGI. Unmatched junction bases numbered 10, after V lost 9 bases and J lost 3 bases. CDR3 coding DNA: TGTGCCAGTTATCAGCGGGAGGCGGGTACAGATACGCAGTATTTT. This encodes CASYQREAGTDTQYF.

The genes are TRBV4-1 and TRBJ2-3; TRBD1 agrees at 7 bases. V was clipped by 1 base and J by 3 bases; unmatched bases: 7. CDR3 length: 16 residues. The germline V gene encodes CDR1 MGHRA and CDR2 YSYEKL. CDR3 loop: CASSQGQGRWTDTQYF. The CDR3 DNA sequence: TGCGCCAGCAGCCAAGGACAGGGACGGTGGACAGATACGCAGTATTTT.

The rearrangement joins TRBV12-3 or TRBV12-4 to TRBJ2-1, with 8 bases matching TRBD2. The CDR3 totals 17 residues. Trimming cost V 6 bases and J 0 bases; bases outside gene matches: 10. In DNA, the CDR3 is TGTGCCAGCAGCCACTTTAGCGGGGTCACCTCCTACAATGAGCAGTTCTTC. This encodes CASSHFSGVTSYNEQFF.

The rearrangement uses TRBV15 and TRBJ2-5, with TRBD1 identical over 9 bases. The CDR3 runs 13 residues. V gave up 6 bases and J gave up 5 bases; unmatched junction bases: 4. Germline CDR1 is LNHNV and CDR2 is YYDKDF (reference sequence). Here the CDR3 DNA reads TGTGCCACCAGGGGACAGGGAGAGGAGACCCAGTACTTC. Encoded protein: CATRGQGEETQYF.

The table lists this clonotype with many counts. V is TRBV3-1 and J is TRBJ1-2; the D gene is possibly TRBD1 (5 bases). Germline V gives CDR1 LGHDT, CDR2 YNNKEL (reference sequence). Trimming shortened V by 0 bases and J by 8 bases, and 16 bases separated the two germline ends. This CDR3 region has 15 residues. The CDR3 DNA reads as TGTGCCAGCAGCCAAGACGCGACAGTTCCAGGCGGCTACACCTTC. It codes for CASSQDATVPGGYTF. The variable domain in full, with the rest retrieved from reference TRBV3-1 and TRBJ1-2, is DTAVSQTPKYLVTQMGNDKSIKCEQNLGHDTMYWYKQDSKKFLKIMFSYNNKELIINETVPNRFSPKSPDKAHLNLHINSLELGDSAVYFCASSQDATVPGGYTFGSGTRLTVV.

This clonotype was seen a few times. This chain joins TRBV19 and TRBJ2-1; 8 positions agree with TRBD1. The CDR3 loop spans 14 amino acids. Looked up from germline, CDR1 is LNHDA and CDR2 is SQIVND (reference sequence). After removal of 4 bases from V and 7 bases from J, the junction contained 6 bases not matched to a gene. This CDR3 is CASSTGTGKNEQFF. The DNA of the CDR3 is TGTGCCAGTAGTACCGGGACAGGAAAGAATGAGCAGTTCTTC.

This chain connects TRBV6-5 to TRBJ2-7; TRBD1 matches at 7 bases. The CDR3 spans 14 residues. V trimming: 6 bases; J trimming: 1 base; junction bases outside the gene matches: 6. Germline V gene sequence: CDR1 MNHEY, CDR2 SVGAGI. CDR3: CASRLTGDSYEQYF. In nucleotides, the CDR3 is TGTGCCAGCAGATTAACAGGGGATTCCTACGAGCAGTACTTC.

The DNA of the CDR3 is TGCAGCGTTGAAGCAGGGAAAGAGACCCAGTACTTC. Protein product: CSVEAGKETQYF. This sequence joins TRBV29-1 and TRBJ2-5; tentatively, D is TRBD1 (5 bases). Between the trimmed V and J ends, which lost 1 base and 3 bases, there was a span of 6 bases. The CDR3 spans 12 residues. The germline V gene has CDR1 SQVTM and CDR2 ANQGSEA.

J is TRBJ1-2 and V is TRBV25-1, with 10 bases identical to TRBD1. With V trimmed by 3 bases and J by 4 bases, 11 bases remained unmatched. Per the germline V gene, CDR1 is MGHDK and CDR2 is SYGVNS. The CDR3 extends over 17 amino acids. The CDR3 protein is CASSDMTGGISGYGYTF. Here the CDR3 DNA reads TGTGCCAGCAGTGACATGACAGGGGGCATTTCTGGCTATGGCTACACCTTC.

The rearrangement joins TRBV7-2 to TRBJ1-1, with D uncertain. The CDR3 is 14 residues long. CDR1 is SGHTA, CDR2 FQGNSA, per germline. With 2 bases removed from V and 3 bases from J, the gap between germline ends came to 10 bases. This chain's CDR3 is CASSLKVSHTEAFF. In DNA, the CDR3 is TGTGCCAGCAGCTTAAAGGTTTCCCACACTGAAGCTTTCTTT.

This clonotype was observed a few times. The chain employs TRBV2 and TRBJ2-4; D call uncertain. Trimming pared 6 bases from V and 4 bases from J, leaving 10 bases between. Germline-derived CDR1 and CDR2 are SNHLY and FYNNEI. The CDR3 spans 13 residues. DNA of the CDR3: TGTGCCAGCAGCCCCATCGGGAAAAACATTCAGTACTTC. It encodes CASSPIGKNIQYF.

The table lists this clonotype with a few counts. V and J are TRBV15 and TRBJ1-2; D remains unclear. V was shortened by 5 bases and J by 7 bases, with 14 bases between the two germline ends. The germline CDR1 and CDR2 sequences are LNHNV and YYDKDF (reference sequence). The CDR3 covers 13 residues. The CDR3 loop reads CATSPTVSGGYTF. Written as DNA, the CDR3 is TGTGCCACCAGCCCGACCGTCTCGGGTGGCTACACCTTC.

V gene TRBV7-2 combines with J gene TRBJ1-5; 7 bases line up with TRBD1. The CDR3 consists of 15 residues. Germline values: CDR1 SGHTA, CDR2 FQGNSA. Trimming removed 1 base from V and 4 bases from J; junction bases left unmatched: 4. CDR3 residues: CASSLDTTGNQPQHF. Written as DNA, the CDR3 is TGTGCCAGCAGCTTAGATACGACAGGGAATCAGCCCCAGCATTTT.

This clonotype was seen more than once but under ten times. The chain is built from TRBV5-4 and TRBJ2-3; 10 positions match TRBD2. Germline assignment: CDR1 SGHNT and CDR2 YYREEE (reference sequence). This CDR3 has 17 amino acids. Trimming took 4 bases from V and 0 from J; bases not matched to a gene: 8. Written as DNA, the CDR3 is TGTGCCAGCAGCGCCGGACTAGCGGCAAGAAGCACAGATACGCAGTATTTT. As protein: CASSAGLAARSTDTQYF.

This clonotype was detected a few times. The chain carries TRBV12-3 or TRBV12-4 and TRBJ1-2, with 7 bases identical to TRBD1. Germline trimming cut 7 bases from V and 7 bases from J; bases unmatched to any gene: 9. The CDR3 totals 13 residues. The CDR3 coding sequence is TGTGCCAGCAACCCGACAGGGATTTCTGGCTACACCTTC. It is translated as CASNPTGISGYTF.

V is TRBV6-2 or TRBV6-3 and J is TRBJ2-3; 9 nucleotides align to TRBD2. CDR3 length: 15 residues. The ends lost 3 bases at V and 2 bases at J; junction bases unmatched: 3. Germline-derived CDR1 and CDR2 are MNHEY and SVGEGT. DNA for the CDR3: TGTGCCAGCAGTTATGGGACTAGCCCCACAGATACGCAGTATTTT. Encoded protein: CASSYGTSPTDTQYF.

The chain is built from TRBV11-3 and TRBJ1-5; a possible D gene is TRBD1 (6 bases). The CDR3 is 17 residues long. Germline lookup yields CDR1 SGHNT and CDR2 YENEEA. Trimming took off 6 bases at V and 4 bases at J, with 22 bases between the two ends. DNA for the CDR3: TGTGCCAGCAGGGACGACAGGCTTAGTAATCAGAATCAGCCCCAGCATTTT. This gives the protein CASRDDRLSNQNQPQHF.

Here the CDR3 DNA reads TGTGCCAGCTTACCAGGGGGGACTAATGAAAAACTGTTTTTT. Translation: CASLPGGTNEKLFF. This chain uses TRBV2 with TRBJ1-4, with 7 bases lining up with TRBD1. CDR3 size: 14 residues. The V gene's germline CDR1 is SNHLY and CDR2 FYNNEI. Unmatched junction bases numbered 5, after V lost 8 bases and J lost 2 bases.

This clonotype has a handful of counts. V is TRBV2 and J is TRBJ1-1; the match to TRBD1 covers 10 bases. The V segment lost 6 bases and the J segment 10 bases; nucleotides outside the gene matches: 11. The CDR3 has 14 amino acids. Germline V gene lookup returns CDR1 SNHLY and CDR2 FYNNEI. The CDR3 DNA follows: TGTGCCAGCAGCTCCGACAGGGGGCTGGGAAGAGCTTTCTTT. Residues: CASSSDRGLGRAFF.